These 2 T cell receptor beta chains originate from one sample sequenced in a study of cytomegalovirus exposure and HLA in healthy donors. PCR amplification relied on 60 Vbeta primers (plus 13 Jbeta primers). Sequencing was performed with immunoSEQ multiplex PCR; in TCRdb, only in-frame clones are kept and a portion is missing. Recorded for this sample: about 200,000 clones. Sample: PBMCs. These receptors originate from a girl aged 2 to 9 in good health and CMV-seropositive.

The chain recombines TRBV2 with TRBJ2-3; 16 nucleotides line up with TRBD2. The V gene end was trimmed by 10 bases and the J gene end by 14 bases; junction bases not matched to a gene: 9. Germline V lookup: CDR1 SNHLY, CDR2 FYNNEI. This CDR3 is 13 amino acids long. The CDR3 coding sequence is TGTGCCATTCACGGGACTAGCGGGAGGGTCGGGTATTTT. Its protein is CAIHGTSGRVGYF.

The rearrangement uses TRBV5-1 and TRBJ2-6, with a possible D match to TRBD1 (5 bases). The V end was cut by 2 bases, the J end by 2 bases, with 8 bases between. Germline-derived CDR1 and CDR2 are SGHRS and YFSETQ. The CDR3 spans 15 residues. CDR3 DNA: TGCGCCAGCAGCTTACCAGGGACTGGGGCCAACGTCCTGACTTTC. It is translated as CASSLPGTGANVLTF.